The T cell receptor (beta chain) under discussion was sequenced for a study of T cell repertoires in cytomegalovirus infection. The wider study: Indications came from public TCR beta signatures; they pointed to CMV infection and to a matching HLA type.

The CDR3 runs 16 residues. CDR1 and CDR2 (germline): SGHVS, FNYEAQ. For this clonotype: This could be a read error, since a much larger clone is one nucleotide away.

TCRdb re-called the reads with MiXCR, one entry per CDR3 protein. The sample has fewer than 700,000 distinct CDR3 sequences, 20% to 30% seen once. The clonotype was recovered from a human donor in good health (CMV status not recorded). Some clones in this sample may be carry-over from other donors' samples. The genes are TRBV7-6 and TRBJ1-6; D gene unclear. Sequencing was performed on CD8+ T cells from PBMCs. CDR3: CANSPAAGGIVSPLHF. Here the CDR3 DNA reads TGTGCCAACAGCCCGGCCGCCGGTGGTATTGTGTCACCCCTCCACTTT.